The clone carrying this T cell receptor beta chain was counted a single time. Its antigen is not known. These data are taken from a study of shared clonotypes between healthy human individuals. Study conclusions and caveats: Clonotypes which were not shared had lower generation probabilities than clonotypes that all four donors shared.

The V and J ends lost 2 bases and 0 bases respectively, with 8 bases between them. The CDR3 covers 15 residues. Germline lookup yields CDR1 MNHNS and CDR2 SASEGT. Terminally differentiated effector memory CD45RA+ cells were excluded by CCR7 positive selection of CD45RO-negative cells. The repertoire was sequenced with immunoSEQ multiplex PCR; TCRdb's copy has only in-frame clones and lacks some. The sample lists millions of clones; under 95% were seen once. The sequence came from a man between 18 and 35 years old in good health. Some clones in this sample may be carry-over from other donors' samples. Sample: naive CD8+ T cells from PBMCs. The V and J genes are TRBV6-1 and TRBJ2-4, with D possibly TRBD1 on 6 matching bases. The CDR3 reads CASSERGIAKNIQYF. CDR3 bases: TGTGCCAGCAGTGAAAGGGGGATAGCCAAAAACATTCAGTACTTC.